The rows below give T cell receptor beta chains drawn from one sample of a study of long-term antiretroviral therapy in people with HIV. Libraries were prepared by immunoSEQ multiplex PCR; TCRdb keeps only in-frame clonotypes and omits some of them. The sample has more than 20,000 clones; approximately 88% are singletons. The sample in question was unsorted PBMCs, obtained 1.2 years after starting antiretroviral therapy. All receptors derive from a woman between 35 and 50 years old with HIV. Each CDR3 is given with its conserved first and last residue. D genes are given only for firm matches. Clone size is shown for a subset of rows, as once, few, many or a class of expanded clone.

NA,TRBV5-1,NA,TRBJ1-2,18,CASSSLSPKDQGNYGYTF,TGCGCCAGCAGCTCCTTAAGTCCCAAGGACCAGGGAAACTATGGCTACACCTTC
NA,TRBV19,TRBD1,TRBJ1-3,16,CASSRGTGQSGNTIYF,TGTGCCAGTAGTCGCGGGACAGGACAATCTGGAAACACCATATATTTT
NA,TRBV10-3,NA,TRBJ2-7,14,CAISELGGSYEQYF,TGTGCCATCAGTGAGTTGGGGGGCAGTTACGAGCAGTACTTC
NA,TRBV5-8,NA,TRBJ1-2,14,CASSLGSPGRGYTF,TGTGCCAGCAGCTTGGGATCACCAGGGCGCGGCTACACCTTC
once,TRBV5-6,NA,TRBJ1-2,13,CASSFGTNYGYTF,TGTGCCAGCAGCTTCGGAACTAACTATGGCTACACCTTC
NA,TRBV6-1,NA,TRBJ2-5,12,CASRIQQETQYF,TGTGCCAGCCGGATCCAACAAGAGACCCAGTACTTC
NA,TRBV27,NA,TRBJ2-7,14,CASSPQGVRYEQYF,TGTGCCAGCAGTCCACAGGGAGTTAGGTACGAGCAGTACTTC
NA,TRBV19,TRBD1,TRBJ2-2,16,CASSIWGQGVIGELFF,TGTGCCAGTAGTATATGGGGGCAGGGGGTAATCGGGGAGCTGTTTTTT
NA,TRBV2,NA,TRBJ2-2,14,CASRQLGHTGELFF,TGTGCCAGCAGACAACTAGGCCACACCGGGGAGCTGTTTTTT
NA,TRBV7-3,TRBD2,TRBJ2-5,16,CASSLSGLAGAETQYF,TGTGCCAGCAGCTTAAGTGGTTTAGCGGGAGCAGAGACCCAGTACTTC
NA,TRBV6-6,NA,TRBJ2-3,14,CASSWGSGTDTQYF,TGTGCCAGCAGTTGGGGTAGCGGCACAGATACGCAGTATTTT
NA,TRBV7-9,TRBD2,TRBJ2-1,15,CASSIAGGSYNEQFF,TGTGCCAGCAGTATAGCGGGAGGGTCCTACAATGAGCAGTTCTTC
few,TRBV11-2,TRBD2,TRBJ2-7,15,CASSATSGSSYEQYF,TGTGCCAGCAGCGCGACTAGCGGGAGTTCCTACGAGCAGTACTTC
NA,TRBV5-1,NA,TRBJ2-7,15,CASSLLPGPSYEQYF,TGCGCCAGCAGCCTTCTCCCGGGACCTTCCTACGAGCAGTACTTC
NA,TRBV19,NA,TRBJ1-1,16,CASSKGTGFMNTEAFF,TGTGCCAGTAGTAAAGGTACGGGGTTCATGAACACTGAAGCTTTCTTT
NA,TRBV10-3,TRBD2,TRBJ2-3,16,CAISEELAGGPDTQYF,TGTGCCATCAGTGAAGAACTAGCGGGAGGTCCAGATACGCAGTATTTT
few,TRBV28,TRBD1,TRBJ1-5,14,CASNPDRNDQPQHF,TGTGCCAGCAACCCGGACAGGAACGATCAGCCCCAGCATTTT
NA,TRBV6-5,NA,TRBJ2-6,15,CASSTGGQTSRVLTF,TGTGCCAGCAGTACCGGGGGACAGACATCTCGCGTCCTGACTTTC
NA,TRBV27,NA,TRBJ2-7,12,CASSTKGREQYF,TGTGCCAGCAGTACGAAGGGGCGCGAGCAGTACTTC
few,TRBV5-5,NA,TRBJ1-5,16,CASSTAGGERNQPQHF,TGTGCCAGCAGCACGGCCGGGGGGGAGAGAAATCAGCCCCAGCATTTT